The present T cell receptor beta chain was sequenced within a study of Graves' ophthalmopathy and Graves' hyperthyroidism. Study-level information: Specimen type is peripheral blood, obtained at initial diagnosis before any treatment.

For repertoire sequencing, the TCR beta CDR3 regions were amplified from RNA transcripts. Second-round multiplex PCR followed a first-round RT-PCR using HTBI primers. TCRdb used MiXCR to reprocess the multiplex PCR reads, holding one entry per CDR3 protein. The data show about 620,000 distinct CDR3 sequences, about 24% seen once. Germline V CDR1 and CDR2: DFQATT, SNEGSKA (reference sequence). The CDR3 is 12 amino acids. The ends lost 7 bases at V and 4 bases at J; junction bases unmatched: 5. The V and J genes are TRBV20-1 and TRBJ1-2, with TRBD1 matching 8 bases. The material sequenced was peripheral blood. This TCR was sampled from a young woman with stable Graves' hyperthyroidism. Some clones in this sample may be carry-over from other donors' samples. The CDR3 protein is CSGETGAYGYTF. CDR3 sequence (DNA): TGCAGTGGGGAGACAGGGGCCTATGGCTACACCTTC.